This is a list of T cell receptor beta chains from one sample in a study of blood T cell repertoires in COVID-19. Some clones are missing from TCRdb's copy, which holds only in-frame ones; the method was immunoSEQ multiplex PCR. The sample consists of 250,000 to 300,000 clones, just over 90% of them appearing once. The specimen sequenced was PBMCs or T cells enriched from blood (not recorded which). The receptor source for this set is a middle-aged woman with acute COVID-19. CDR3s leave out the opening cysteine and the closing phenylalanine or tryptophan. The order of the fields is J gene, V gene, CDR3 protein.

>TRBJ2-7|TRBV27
ASSLNPAGAYEQY
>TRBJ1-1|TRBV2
ASRGGGGRRTEAF
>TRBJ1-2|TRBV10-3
ASSRDKGVWYT
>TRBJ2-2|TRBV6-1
ASSERGNTGELF
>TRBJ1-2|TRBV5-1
ASSLSSNGYGYT
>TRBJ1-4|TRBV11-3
ASSLDNNEKLF
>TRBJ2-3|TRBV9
ASSVGVDTQY
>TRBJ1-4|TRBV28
ASSNYPGGRYTNEKLF
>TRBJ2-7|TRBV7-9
ASSLGAAREAQY
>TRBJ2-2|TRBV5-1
ASSSLAVLTGELF
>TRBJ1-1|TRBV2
ASSVLGQAMNTEAF
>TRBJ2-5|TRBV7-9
ASSSWTSGKETQY
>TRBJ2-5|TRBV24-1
ATSGAGAETQY
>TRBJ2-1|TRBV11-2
ASSTLRGNTYNEQF
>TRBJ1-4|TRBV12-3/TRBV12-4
ASSPGQGLELF
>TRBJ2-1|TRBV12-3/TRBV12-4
ASSLDYWQF
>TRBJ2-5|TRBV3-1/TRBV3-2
ASSRRGGRGRETQY
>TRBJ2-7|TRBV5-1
ASSLARDSAGPYEQY
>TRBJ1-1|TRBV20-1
SAQNTEAF
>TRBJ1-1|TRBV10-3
AISESPGGGKYTEAF
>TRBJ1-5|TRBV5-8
ASSLDRAFNQPQH
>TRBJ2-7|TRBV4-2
ASSAETSGATYEQY
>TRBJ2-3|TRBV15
ATSTYRGAPDTQY
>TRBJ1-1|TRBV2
ASSGQGATEAF
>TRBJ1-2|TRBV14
ASRRPGTGSYGYT
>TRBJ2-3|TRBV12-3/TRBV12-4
ASRTRALGTQY
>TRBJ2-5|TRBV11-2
ASSLELAGARETQY
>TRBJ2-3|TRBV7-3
ASSLQGGGTDTQY
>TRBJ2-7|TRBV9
ASSVGLAGSHEQY
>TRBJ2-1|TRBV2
ASTLGGNPYNEQF
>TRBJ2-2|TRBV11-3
ASSLDGLASNGELF
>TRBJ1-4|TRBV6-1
ASSEVSGTNEKLF
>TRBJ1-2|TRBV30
AWSVQGRGNYGYT
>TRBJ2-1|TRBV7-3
ASSPTSGTHEQF
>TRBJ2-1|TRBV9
ASSAINNEQF
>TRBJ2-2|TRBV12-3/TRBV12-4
ASSFVLTGELF
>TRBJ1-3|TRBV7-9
ASSFSPGNHSAIY
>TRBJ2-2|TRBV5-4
ASSYGQGPGELF
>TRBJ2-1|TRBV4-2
ASSQESLAGAYNEQF